These 4 T cell receptor beta chains were all obtained from the same sample, sequenced in a study of siplizumab effects on memory and regulatory T cells. Profiling relied on immunoSEQ multiplex PCR, and the TCRdb table lists in-frame clones only, not all of them. The sample shows about 120,000 clones, around 94% of them seen only once. What was sequenced was non-Treg CD4+ T cells sorted from blood. The receptors were gathered from a human donor in good health.

The CDR3 DNA is TGTGCCAGCAGTGAAGGTCAGGCCCTTAAAAACACCATATATTTT. Protein: CASSEGQALKNTIYF. The chain couples TRBV2 to TRBJ1-3; D not resolved. The V and J ends lost 1 base and 6 bases respectively, with 13 bases between them. CDR3 length equals 15 residues. The V gene's germline CDR1 is SNHLY and CDR2 FYNNEI. The full variable domain, rest sourced from reference TRBV2 and TRBJ1-3, is EPEVTQTPSHQVTQMGQEVILRCVPISNHLYFYWYRQILGQKVEFLVSFYNNEISEKSEIFDDQFSVERPDGSNFTLKIRSTKLEDSAMYFCASSEGQALKNTIYFGEGSWLTVV.

The chain is built from TRBV14 and TRBJ1-3; D remains unclear. CDR1 is SGHDN and CDR2 is FVKESK in the germline V gene. CDR3 length equals 15 residues. The V and J ends lost 0 bases and 0 bases respectively, with 6 bases between them. For the CDR3, the DNA is TGTGCCAGCAGCCAAGACGGAGTCTCTGGAAACACCATATATTTT. Its protein is CASSQDGVSGNTIYF.

This chain links TRBV30 with TRBJ1-5; no clear D. Germline lookup yields CDR1 GTSNPN and CDR2 SVGIG (reference sequence). The CDR3 is 17 amino acids. Deletions cut 2 bases from V and 1 base from J, with 18 bases between. CDR3 nucleotides: TGTGCCTGGAGTTCATATAGGAATTTCAGGAGCAATCAGCCCCAGCATTTT. This sequence encodes CAWSSYRNFRSNQPQHF. Variable domain in full (rest from reference TRBV30 and TRBJ1-5): SQTIHQWPATLVQPVGSPLSLECTVEGTSNPNLYWYRQAAGRGLQLLFYSVGIGQISSEVPQNLSASRPQDRQFILSSKKLLLSDSGFYLCAWSSYRNFRSNQPQHFGDGTRLSIL.

The J gene is TRBJ2-7, the V gene TRBV9; 10 bases match TRBD1. This CDR3 has 14 amino acids. Germline-derived CDR1 and CDR2 are SGDLS and YYNGEE. Trimming removed 3 bases from V and 3 bases from J; junction bases left unmatched: 3. The CDR3 coding sequence is TGTGCCAGCAGCGCCGGACAGGGGGGCTACGAGCAGTACTTC. Protein product: CASSAGQGGYEQYF.